The 9 T cell receptor beta chains in this list originate from one sample, sequenced in a study of blood T cell repertoires in COVID-19. Sequenced by immunoSEQ multiplex PCR; TCRdb stores in-frame clones only, minus some. In the table there are just under 350,000 clones, 91% of which are singletons. The material sequenced was peripheral blood. The receptors come from a woman between 18 and 29 years old who had recovered from COVID-19.

V is TRBV7-8 and J is TRBJ2-7; D is perhaps TRBD2 (6 bases). The CDR3 covers 13 residues. Trimming shortened V by 5 bases and J by 4 bases, and 12 bases separated the two germline ends. Germline V gene data show CDR1 as SGHVS and CDR2 as FQNEAQ. CDR3 nucleotides: TGTGCCAGCAGCCATGGGACTTCGTACGAGCAGTACGTC. Amino acids: CASSHGTSYEQYV.

This sequence joins TRBV29-1 and TRBJ2-4; 7 bases match TRBD2. Germline V gives CDR1 SQVTM, CDR2 ANQGSEA. The CDR3 covers 14 residues. The V and J ends lost 7 bases and 3 bases, in that order; junction bases with no gene match: 9. The CDR3 spells CSAGIAGLKNIQYF. The CDR3 bases are TGCAGCGCTGGGATAGCGGGTCTCAAAAACATTCAGTACTTC.

In its sample, this clone was seen once. This chain uses TRBV5-1 with TRBJ1-5; 7 bases are a match to TRBD1. The CDR3 sequence is 17 residues long. J was trimmed by 0 bases and V by 4 bases; bases with no gene match: 10. CDR1 and CDR2 from the germline V gene are SGHRS and YFSETQ. CDR3 bases: TGCGCCAGCAGCCCCGGACAGGATGTATATAGCAATCAGCCCCAGCATTTT. Protein product: CASSPGQDVYSNQPQHF. The full variable domain, completed using reference TRBV5-1 and TRBJ1-5, is KAGVTQTPRYLIKTRGQQVTLSCSPISGHRSVSWYQQTPGQGLQFLFEYFSETQRNKGNFPGRFSGRQFSNSRSEMNVSTLELGDSALYLCASSPGQDVYSNQPQHFGDGTRLSIL.

In regard to this clone: Other DNA sequences from this sample encode an identical CDR3 as well. The chain's CDR3 is CASSLSGTGELFF. In nucleotides, the CDR3 is TGTGCCAGCAGCTTATCAGGGACCGGGGAGCTGTTTTTT. This sequence joins TRBV11-3 and TRBJ2-2; TRBD1 might be the D (5 bases). Trimming cost V 2 bases and J 5 bases, with 6 bases left between them. Germline V gene sequence: CDR1 SGHNT, CDR2 YENEEA. The CDR3 runs to 13 residues.

The chain joins TRBV7-2 to TRBJ2-3; D ambiguous. CDR3 size: 15 residues. V was shortened by 5 bases and J by 2 bases, with 14 bases between the two germline ends. Germline values: CDR1 SGHTA, CDR2 FQGNSA. CDR3 in amino acids: CASSRDPKITDTQYF. The CDR3 DNA follows: TGTGCCAGCAGCAGAGATCCGAAAATCACAGATACGCAGTATTTT.

This chain links TRBV28 with TRBJ2-2; D might be TRBD2 (5 bases). The CDR3 loop spans 16 amino acids. The germline V and J ends were trimmed by 7 bases and 6 bases, with 21 bases remaining between them. CDR1 is MDHEN, CDR2 SYDVKM, per germline. The chain's CDR3 is CASISANDGGPGELFF. For the CDR3, the DNA is TGTGCCAGCATCTCGGCAAACGACGGAGGTCCCGGGGAGCTGTTTTTT.

The CDR3 here is CASRLGQGPNEQYV. The CDR3 DNA reads TGTGCCAGCAGACTGGGACAGGGGCCCAACGAGCAGTACGTC. The V and J genes are TRBV2 and TRBJ2-7; 10 nucleotides align to TRBD1. Trimming at V came to 6 bases and at J to 5 bases, leaving 7 bases not matched to a gene. CDR3 length equals 14 residues. Germline lookup yields CDR1 SNHLY and CDR2 FYNNEI.

The V call is TRBV7-8, the J call TRBJ2-1; 9 bases match TRBD2. V gave up 5 bases and J gave up 5 bases; unmatched junction bases: 7. Germline V gene lookup returns CDR1 SGHVS and CDR2 FQNEAQ. The CDR3 contains 15 residues. The CDR3 DNA reads TGTGCCAGCAGCGACTTAGCGGGAGCCAACAATGAGCAGTTCTTC. Its translation is CASSDLAGANNEQFF.

The chain combines TRBV2 with TRBJ1-5, with 7 bases identical to TRBD1. V shed 4 bases and J 7 bases; nucleotides not matched to a gene: 22. This CDR3 comprises 19 residues. Germline-derived CDR1 and CDR2 are SNHLY and FYNNEI. The CDR3 coding sequence is TGTGCCAGCAGTGTCCGCCCAAGTGTAGTTGGGACAGCATTACAGCCCCAGCATTTT. Translation gives CASSVRPSVVGTALQPQHF.